The rows below give T cell receptor beta chains drawn from one sample of a study of cytomegalovirus exposure and HLA in healthy donors. The table came from immunoSEQ multiplex PCR; TCRdb's copy has only in-frame clones and leaves some out. The sample records approximately 210,000 clones, around 90% being singletons. The sequenced material came from PBMCs. The receptors here all came from a woman aged 18-29 years in good health and CMV-seronegative. Each CDR3 is given with its conserved first and last residue. The D gene is left open where the match is weak. Size is omitted from some rows. Given values are once, few, many or a class for expanded clones.

size	D	V	J	DNA	CDR3
-	-	TRBV29-1	TRBJ1-1	TGCAGCGTTGGGTATCAAAGGGAGGGGACTGAAGCTTTCTTT	CSVGYQREGTEAFF
-	TRBD1	TRBV4-1	TRBJ2-6	TGCGCCAGCAGCCAAGGGGTACAGGGGGCGCGGGGGGCCAACGTCCTGACTTTC	CASSQGVQGARGANVLTF
-	-	TRBV15	TRBJ1-5	TGTGCCACCAGCAACGCAGGATATAGCAATCAGCCCCAGCATTTT	CATSNAGYSNQPQHF
-	TRBD1	TRBV7-9	TRBJ2-7	TGTGCCAGCAGTCTCCATGGGACAGGGCCCTACGAGCAGTACTTC	CASSLHGTGPYEQYF
-	-	TRBV5-6	TRBJ1-5	TGTGCCAGCAGCACCCTAGGGGTCCTCGGCAATCAGCCCCAGCATTTT	CASSTLGVLGNQPQHF
-	-	TRBV7-9	TRBJ1-1	TGTGCCGTCAGCGGTGAAGCTTTCTTT	CAVSGEAFF
-	-	TRBV28	TRBJ2-5	TGTGCCAGCAGGCCCGACAGGAGGGAGACCCAGTACTTC	CASRPDRRETQYF
-	-	TRBV11-2	TRBJ1-2	TGTGCCAGCAGCTTAGATTCCTTCGGGGGGAGGAAAGGCTACACCTTC	CASSLDSFGGRKGYTF
-	-	TRBV5-6	TRBJ1-2	TGTGCCAGCAGCCCGAGGGTTACTAGCTATGGCTACACCTTC	CASSPRVTSYGYTF
once	TRBD2	TRBV9	TRBJ2-1	TGTGCCAGCAGCGTATCGAGCGGGAACTCCTACAATGAGCAGTTCTTC	CASSVSSGNSYNEQFF
-	TRBD2	TRBV7-3	TRBJ2-3	TGTGCCAGCAGCTTGGGCCCCGGGACTAGCGGGAGTACCTCAGATACGCAGTATTTT	CASSLGPGTSGSTSDTQYF
few	-	TRBV6-5	TRBJ2-5	TGTGCCAGCACTCTCGGGGAGACCCAGTACTTC	CASTLGETQYF
-	TRBD2	TRBV7-2	TRBJ2-1	TGTGCCAGCGCCGGGCGGGGGGGGAGCTCCTACAATGAGCAGTTCTTC	CASAGRGGSSYNEQFF
-	TRBD1	TRBV5-1	TRBJ1-1	TGCGCCAGCAGCTATTCAGGGGGCGCCGGTACTGAAGCTTTCTTT	CASSYSGGAGTEAFF
-	-	TRBV6-5	TRBJ1-1	TGTGCCAGCAGGAACAGGGTAAACACTGAAGCTTTCTTT	CASRNRVNTEAFF
-	TRBD1	TRBV5-4	TRBJ2-7	TGTGCCAGCAGCTTTATCGGGACAGGACCCTACGAGCAGTACTTC	CASSFIGTGPYEQYF
-	-	TRBV30	TRBJ1-2	TGTGCCTGGACCCGTCTTAACTATGGCTACACCTTC	CAWTRLNYGYTF
-	-	TRBV6-1	TRBJ2-3	TGTGCCAGCAGTGTATCTGCGGCGAGGGGCACAGATACGCAGTATTTT	CASSVSAARGTDTQYF
-	-	TRBV27	TRBJ2-3	TGTGCCAGCAGTATCAGGGCTCAATCAGATACGCAGTATTTT	CASSIRAQSDTQYF
-	TRBD2	TRBV5-4	TRBJ2-1	TGTGCCAGCAGCTTGCCGGGAGGGCAGGATGAGCAGTTCTTC	CASSLPGGQDEQFF
few	-	TRBV6-6	TRBJ2-1	TGTGCCAGCAGTCGCCAAAGCTATGAGCAGTTCTTC	CASSRQSYEQFF
few	-	TRBV27	TRBJ2-7	TGTGCCAGCAGTTTATACCCACAGTCCTACGAGCAGTACTTC	CASSLYPQSYEQYF
-	TRBD2	TRBV19	TRBJ2-1	TGTGCCAGTAGTACCACCTTACGCGGGAGGGCCTACAATGAGCAGTTCTTC	CASSTTLRGRAYNEQFF
-	TRBD1	TRBV7-6	TRBJ1-5	TGTGCCAGCAGCCCCCCGGGGACAGGGGGCGGGAGTGGCAATCAGCCCCAGCATTTT	CASSPPGTGGGSGNQPQHF
once	TRBD2	TRBV6-6	TRBJ2-1	TGTGCCAGCAGTTACGGGGGGGGGACTGAGCAGTTCTTC	CASSYGGGTEQFF
-	-	TRBV29-1	TRBJ2-7	TGCAGCGTTCCTCATCCTCACAGGGTCTACGAGCAGTACTTC	CSVPHPHRVYEQYF
few	-	TRBV30	TRBJ2-2	TGTGCCTGGAGTGTACAGGCCGGGGAGCTGTTTTTT	CAWSVQAGELFF
-	-	TRBV7-2	TRBJ1-5	TGTGCCAGCAGCTTAGACAGATTCAGACCCCAGCATTTT	CASSLDRFRPQHF
once	-	TRBV11-3	TRBJ2-6	TGTGCCAGCAGCTTAACAGGGCTGGACTCTGGGGCCAACGTCCTGACTTTC	CASSLTGLDSGANVLTF
-	-	TRBV18	TRBJ1-2	TGTGCCAGCTCCCCCACAGGGAACTATGGCTACACCTTC	CASSPTGNYGYTF
few	TRBD1	TRBV7-9	TRBJ2-1	TGTGCCAGCAGCTCGGGACAGAACAAAGGCAATGAGCAGTTCTTC	CASSSGQNKGNEQFF